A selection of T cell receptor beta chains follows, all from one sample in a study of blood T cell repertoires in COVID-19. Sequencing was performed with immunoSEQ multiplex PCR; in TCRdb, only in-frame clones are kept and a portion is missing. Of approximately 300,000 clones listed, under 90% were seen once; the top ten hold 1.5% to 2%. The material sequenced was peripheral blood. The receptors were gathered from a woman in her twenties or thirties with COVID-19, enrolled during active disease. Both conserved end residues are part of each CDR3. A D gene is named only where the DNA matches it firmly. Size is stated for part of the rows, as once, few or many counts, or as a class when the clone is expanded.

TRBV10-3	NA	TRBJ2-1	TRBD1	CAISARTGGTHDEQFF	TGTGCCATCAGTGCGAGGACAGGGGGAACTCACGATGAGCAGTTCTTC
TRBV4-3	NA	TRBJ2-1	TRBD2	CASSQTPRTSGGASYNEQFF	TGCGCCAGCAGCCAAACCCCCCGGACTAGCGGGGGGGCGTCCTACAATGAGCAGTTCTTC
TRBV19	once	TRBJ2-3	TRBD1	CASRDRGRPRDTQYF	TGTGCCAGCAGAGACAGGGGGCGGCCGAGGGATACGCAGTATTTT
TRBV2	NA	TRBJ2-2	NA	CASSGVGGAGELFF	TGTGCCAGCAGTGGCGTCGGGGGTGCCGGGGAGCTGTTTTTT
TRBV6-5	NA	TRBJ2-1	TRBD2	CATKRGQGNEQFF	TGTGCCACCAAGCGGGGGCAGGGTAATGAGCAGTTCTTC
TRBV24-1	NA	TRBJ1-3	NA	CATSRTAHSGNTIYF	TGTGCCACCAGCCGGACAGCGCACTCTGGAAACACCATATATTTT
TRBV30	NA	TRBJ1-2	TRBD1	CAWSVLRRQGYGYTF	TGTGCCTGGAGTGTACTGCGGCGACAGGGCTATGGCTACACCTTC
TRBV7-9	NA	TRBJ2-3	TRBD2	CASSSSLAGGRDTQYF	TGTGCCAGCAGCTCTTCTCTAGCGGGGGGAAGGGATACGCAGTATTTT
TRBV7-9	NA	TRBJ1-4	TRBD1	CASSTRTGFDEKLFF	TGTGCCAGCAGCACCAGGACAGGTTTCGACGAAAAACTGTTTTTT
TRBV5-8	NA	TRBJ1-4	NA	CASSYERQYEKLFF	TGTGCCAGCAGCTACGAACGACAATATGAAAAACTGTTTTTT
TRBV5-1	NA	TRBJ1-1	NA	CASSLAGWGTEAFF	TGCGCCAGCAGCTTGGCGGGATGGGGCACTGAAGCTTTCTTT
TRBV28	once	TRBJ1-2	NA	CASSFSRRGFYGYTF	TGTGCCAGCAGTTTTTCGCGGCGGGGGTTCTATGGCTACACCTTC
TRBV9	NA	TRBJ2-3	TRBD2	CASSVGLAEADTQYF	TGTGCCAGCAGCGTAGGACTAGCGGAGGCAGATACGCAGTATTTT
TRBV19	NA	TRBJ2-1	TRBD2	CASSIDGLVYNEQFF	TGTGCCAGTAGTATAGATGGACTAGTATACAATGAGCAGTTCTTC
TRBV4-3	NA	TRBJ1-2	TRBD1	CASSQVPRTGDGYTF	TGCGCCAGCAGCCAAGTACCCCGGACAGGGGATGGCTACACCTTC
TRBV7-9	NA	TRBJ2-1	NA	CASSLDAVEQFF	TGTGCCAGCAGCTTAGACGCGGTTGAGCAGTTCTTC
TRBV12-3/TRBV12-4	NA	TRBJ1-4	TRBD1	CASSQGTAGVF	TGTGCCAGCAGCCAAGGGACAGCCGGGGTTTTT
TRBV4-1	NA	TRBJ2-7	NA	CASSQEYRDYEQYF	TGCGCCAGCAGCCAAGAGTACAGGGACTACGAGCAGTACTTC
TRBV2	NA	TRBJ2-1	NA	CASRDYVYNEQFF	TGTGCCAGCAGGGACTACGTATACAATGAGCAGTTCTTC
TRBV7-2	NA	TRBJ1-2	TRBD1	CASSKDRVRGYTF	TGTGCCAGCAGCAAGGACAGGGTTCGCGGCTACACCTTC
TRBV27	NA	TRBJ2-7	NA	CASRRMTELSYEQYF	TGTGCCAGCAGACGTATGACAGAACTCTCCTACGAGCAGTACTTC
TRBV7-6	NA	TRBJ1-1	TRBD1	CASSSGTGGLSDTEAFF	TGTGCCAGCAGCTCAGGGACAGGGGGCCTCTCGGACACTGAAGCTTTCTTT
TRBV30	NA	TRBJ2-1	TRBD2	CAWSVAQGGGREQFF	TGTGCCTGGAGTGTAGCCCAGGGCGGGGGGCGTGAGCAGTTCTTC
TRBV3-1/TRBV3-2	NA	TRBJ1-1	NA	CASSQGGRGNTEAFF	TGTGCCAGCAGCCAAGGTGGGAGAGGGAACACTGAAGCTTTCTTT
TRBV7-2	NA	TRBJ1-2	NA	CASSLTQGGAYGYTF	TGTGCCAGCAGTCTTACACAGGGCGGTGCCTATGGCTACACCTTC
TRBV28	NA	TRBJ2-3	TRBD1	CASSTGTGQSTDTQYF	TGTGCCAGCAGCACGGGGACAGGGCAGAGCACAGATACGCAGTATTTT
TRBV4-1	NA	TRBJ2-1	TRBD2	CASSQVRAGGPREQFF	TGCGCCAGCAGCCAAGTCCGTGCGGGGGGGCCGAGGGAGCAGTTCTTC
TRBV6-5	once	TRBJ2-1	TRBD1	CASSPRTGRNNEQFF	TGTGCCAGCAGCCCCCGGACAGGCCGGAACAATGAGCAGTTCTTC
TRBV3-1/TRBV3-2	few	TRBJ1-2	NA	CASSQDSATPRDYGYTF	TGTGCCAGCAGCCAAGATTCGGCGACACCGAGGGACTATGGCTACACCTTC
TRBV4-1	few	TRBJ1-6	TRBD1	CASSQGGQGPTYNSPLHF	TGCGCCAGCAGCCAAGGTGGACAGGGGCCGACCTATAATTCACCCCTCCACTTT
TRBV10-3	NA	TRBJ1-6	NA	CAMRGSGDSPLHF	TGTGCCATGCGGGGATCTGGGGATTCACCCCTCCACTTT
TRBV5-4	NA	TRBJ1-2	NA	CASSWATANYGYTF	TGTGCCAGCAGCTGGGCGACAGCTAACTATGGCTACACCTTC
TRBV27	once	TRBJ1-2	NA	CASSSSLGTHGEGYTF	TGTGCCAGCAGTTCCTCCCTCGGGACACACGGCGAAGGCTACACCTTC
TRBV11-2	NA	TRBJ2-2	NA	CASSLGLANTGELFF	TGTGCCAGCAGCTTAGGTCTCGCGAACACCGGGGAGCTGTTTTTT
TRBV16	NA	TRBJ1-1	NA	CASSLQTEAFF	TGTGCCAGCAGCCTCCAGACTGAAGCTTTCTTT
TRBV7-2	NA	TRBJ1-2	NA	CASSLYSRGVDYGYTF	TGTGCCAGCAGCTTGTATTCCAGGGGCGTGGACTATGGCTACACCTTC
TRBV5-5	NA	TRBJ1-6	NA	CASSFAGTNSPLHF	TGTGCCAGCAGCTTTGCAGGCACCAATTCACCCCTCCACTTT
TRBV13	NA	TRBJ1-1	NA	CASSSGAAGAFF	TGTGCCAGCAGCTCAGGGGCCGCGGGAGCTTTCTTT
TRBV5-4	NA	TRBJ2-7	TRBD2	CASSLGRASGYEQYF	TGTGCCAGCAGCTTAGGGAGGGCTAGCGGTTACGAGCAGTACTTC
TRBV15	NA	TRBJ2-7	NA	CATSSSFYEQYF	TGTGCCACCAGCTCTAGTTTCTACGAGCAGTACTTC
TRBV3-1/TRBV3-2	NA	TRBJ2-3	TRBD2	CASSRGLSGGSTDTQYF	TGTGCCAGCAGCCGCGGCCTTAGCGGGGGTAGCACAGATACGCAGTATTTT
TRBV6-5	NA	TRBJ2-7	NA	CASMGAYEQYF	TGTGCCAGCATGGGCGCCTACGAGCAGTACTTC
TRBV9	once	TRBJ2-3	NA	CASSGRDNTDTQYF	TGTGCCAGCAGCGGACGGGACAACACAGATACGCAGTATTTT
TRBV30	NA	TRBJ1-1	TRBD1	CAWSRTGAEAFF	TGTGCCTGGAGCAGGACAGGGGCTGAAGCTTTCTTT
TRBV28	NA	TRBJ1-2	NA	CASSLAGNYYGYTF	TGTGCCAGCAGTTTGGCAGGGAATTACTATGGCTACACCTTC
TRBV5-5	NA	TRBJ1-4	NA	CASSFRQNEKLFF	TGTGCCAGCAGCTTCCGACAGAATGAAAAACTGTTTTTT
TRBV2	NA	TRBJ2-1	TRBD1	CASSAPGTGGHNEQFF	TGTGCCAGCAGTGCCCCTGGGACAGGGGGCCACAATGAGCAGTTCTTC
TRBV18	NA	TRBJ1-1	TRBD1	CASSPLTGVEGEAFF	TGTGCCAGCTCACCCTTGACAGGGGTGGAGGGTGAAGCTTTCTTT
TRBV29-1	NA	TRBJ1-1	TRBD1	CSASDRDTEAFF	TGCAGCGCATCGGACAGGGACACTGAAGCTTTCTTT
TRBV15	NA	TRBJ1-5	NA	CATSSLHQPQHF	TGTGCCACCAGCAGCCTTCATCAGCCCCAGCATTTT
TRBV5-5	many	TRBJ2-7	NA	CASSLYNYEQYF	TGTGCCAGCAGCTTATACAACTACGAGCAGTACTTC